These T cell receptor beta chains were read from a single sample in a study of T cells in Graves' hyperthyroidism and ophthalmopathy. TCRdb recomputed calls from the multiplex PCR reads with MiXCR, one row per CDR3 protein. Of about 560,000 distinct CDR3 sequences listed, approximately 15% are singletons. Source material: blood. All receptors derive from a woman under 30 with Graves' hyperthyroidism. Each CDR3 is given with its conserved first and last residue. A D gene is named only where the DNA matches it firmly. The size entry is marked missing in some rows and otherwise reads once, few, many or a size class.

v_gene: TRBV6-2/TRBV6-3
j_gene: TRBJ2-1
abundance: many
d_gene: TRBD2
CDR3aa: CASSINSGRSYNEQFF
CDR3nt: TGTGCCAGCAGTATTAATAGCGGGAGATCCTACAATGAGCAGTTCTTC

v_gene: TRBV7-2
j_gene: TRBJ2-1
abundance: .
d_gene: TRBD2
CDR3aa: CASSQVPLAGVFNEQFF
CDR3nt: TGTGCCAGCAGTCAAGTCCCCCTAGCGGGAGTTTTCAATGAGCAGTTCTTC

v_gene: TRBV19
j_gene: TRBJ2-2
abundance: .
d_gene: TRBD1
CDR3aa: CASTGDRGTNTGELFF
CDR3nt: TGTGCCAGTACTGGGGACAGGGGTACGAACACCGGGGAGCTGTTTTTT

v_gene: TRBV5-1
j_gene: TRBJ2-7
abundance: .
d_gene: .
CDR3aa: CASSLDSSETYEQYF
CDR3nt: TGCGCCAGCAGCTTGGATAGTTCTGAGACCTACGAGCAGTACTTC

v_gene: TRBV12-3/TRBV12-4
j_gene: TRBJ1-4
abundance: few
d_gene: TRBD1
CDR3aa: CASSRLDRGGGEKLFF
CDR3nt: TGTGCCAGCAGCCGCCTCGACAGGGGGGGGGGTGAAAAACTGTTTTTT

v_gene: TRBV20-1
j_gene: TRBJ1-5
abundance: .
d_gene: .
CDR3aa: CSASEPRRYSNQPQHF
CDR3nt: TGCAGTGCTAGTGAGCCAAGGAGGTATAGCAATCAGCCCCAGCATTTT

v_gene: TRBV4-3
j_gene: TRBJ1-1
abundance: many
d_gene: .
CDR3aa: CASSQVEGTEAFF
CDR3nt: TGCGCCAGCAGCCAAGTTGAGGGAACTGAAGCTTTCTTT

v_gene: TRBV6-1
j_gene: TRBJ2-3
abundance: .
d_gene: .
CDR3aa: CASSPDSASDTQYF
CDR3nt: TGTGCCAGCAGCCCCGATTCGGCCTCCGATACGCAGTATTTT

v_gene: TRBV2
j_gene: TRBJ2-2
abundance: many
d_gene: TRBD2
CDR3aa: CASFAGVGELFF
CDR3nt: TGTGCCAGCTTTGCGGGAGTCGGGGAGCTGTTTTTT

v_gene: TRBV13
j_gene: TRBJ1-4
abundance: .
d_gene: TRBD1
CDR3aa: CASSPTRSGGNEKLFF
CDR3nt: TGTGCCAGCAGCCCTACCCGGTCAGGGGGAAATGAAAAACTGTTTTTT

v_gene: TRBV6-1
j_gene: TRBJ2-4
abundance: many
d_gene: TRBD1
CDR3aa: CASSEVWTGESTAKNIQYF
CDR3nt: TGTGCCAGCAGTGAAGTATGGACAGGGGAGTCTACGGCCAAAAACATTCAGTACTTC

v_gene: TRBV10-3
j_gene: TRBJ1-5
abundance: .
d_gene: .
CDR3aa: CAISGGYDQPQHF
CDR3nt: TGTGCCATCAGTGGAGGGTATGATCAGCCCCAGCATTTT

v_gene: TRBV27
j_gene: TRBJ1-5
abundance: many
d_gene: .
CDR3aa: CASSLSGEHSNQPQHF
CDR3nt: TGTGCCAGCAGTTTATCCGGGGAGCATAGCAATCAGCCCCAGCATTTT

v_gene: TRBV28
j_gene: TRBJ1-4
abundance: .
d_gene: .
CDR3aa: CASGGGKEKLFF
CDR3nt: TGTGCCAGCGGTGGCGGGAAGGAAAAACTGTTTTTT

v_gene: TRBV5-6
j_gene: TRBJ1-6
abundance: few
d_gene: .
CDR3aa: CASSLVQGSSYNSPLHF
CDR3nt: TGTGCCAGCAGCCTCGTCCAGGGGAGCTCCTATAATTCACCCCTCCACTTT

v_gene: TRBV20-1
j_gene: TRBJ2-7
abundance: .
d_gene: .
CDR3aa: CSASSGRGNEQYF
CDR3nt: TGCAGTGCTAGTTCGGGACGCGGCAACGAGCAGTACTTC

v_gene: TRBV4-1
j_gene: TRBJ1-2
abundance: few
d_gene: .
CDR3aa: CASSQRGGGSYGYTF
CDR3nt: TGCGCCAGCAGCCAGCGGGGGGGGGGCTCCTATGGCTACACCTTC

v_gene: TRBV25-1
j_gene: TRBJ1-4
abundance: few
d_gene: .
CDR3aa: CASSEFRGERDEKLFF
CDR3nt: TGTGCCAGCAGTGAATTTCGGGGCGAAAGGGATGAAAAACTGTTTTTT

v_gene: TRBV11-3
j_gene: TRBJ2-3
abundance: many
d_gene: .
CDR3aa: CASRKDPDTQYF
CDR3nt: TGTGCCAGCAGAAAAGATCCAGATACGCAGTATTTT

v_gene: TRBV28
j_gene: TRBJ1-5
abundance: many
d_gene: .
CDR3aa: CASSLWGPQGLGQPQHF
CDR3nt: TGTGCCAGCAGTTTATGGGGGCCCCAGGGGCTTGGCCAGCCCCAGCATTTT

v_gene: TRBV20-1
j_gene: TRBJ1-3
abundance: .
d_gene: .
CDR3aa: CSARDIGLLDSGNTIYF
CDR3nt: TGCAGTGCTAGAGATATAGGTTTACTCGACTCTGGAAACACCATATATTTT

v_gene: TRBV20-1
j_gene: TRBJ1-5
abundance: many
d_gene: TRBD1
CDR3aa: CSALNDRGGNQPQHF
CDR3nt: TGCAGTGCCCTGAATGACAGGGGAGGCAATCAGCCCCAGCATTTT

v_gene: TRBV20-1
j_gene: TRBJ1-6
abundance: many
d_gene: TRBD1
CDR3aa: CSARQGGGVNSPLHF
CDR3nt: TGCAGTGCTAGGCAGGGAGGGGGCGTTAATTCACCCCTCCACTTT

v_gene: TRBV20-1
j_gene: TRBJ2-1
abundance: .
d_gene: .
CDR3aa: CSAPTTRQDSYNEQFF
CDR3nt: TGCAGTGCTCCAACTACACGACAGGACTCCTACAATGAGCAGTTCTTC

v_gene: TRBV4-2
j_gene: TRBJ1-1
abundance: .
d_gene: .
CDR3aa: CASSQATWNTEAFF
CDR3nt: TGTGCCAGCAGCCAAGCGACCTGGAACACTGAAGCTTTCTTT

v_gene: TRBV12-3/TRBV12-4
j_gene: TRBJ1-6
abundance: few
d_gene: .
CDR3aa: CASSLAPDSPLHF
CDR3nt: TGTGCCAGCAGTTTAGCGCCGGATTCACCCCTCCACTTT

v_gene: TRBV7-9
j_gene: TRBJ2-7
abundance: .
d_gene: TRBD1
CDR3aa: CASSLRDRFYEQYF
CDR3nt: TGTGCCAGCAGCCTCCGGGACAGATTTTACGAGCAGTACTTC

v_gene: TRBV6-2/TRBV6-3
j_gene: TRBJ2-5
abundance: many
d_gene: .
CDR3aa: CASSYSGYQETQYF
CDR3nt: TGTGCCAGCAGTTACTCCGGCTACCAAGAGACCCAGTACTTC

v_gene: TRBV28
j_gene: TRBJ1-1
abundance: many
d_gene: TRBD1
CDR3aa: CASSLTGGLTEAFF
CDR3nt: TGTGCCAGCAGTTTAACAGGGGGCTTAACTGAAGCTTTCTTT

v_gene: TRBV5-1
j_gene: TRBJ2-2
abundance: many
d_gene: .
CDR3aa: CASSLAGGAGELFF
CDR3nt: TGCGCCAGCAGCTTGGCAGGGGGGGCCGGGGAGCTGTTTTTT

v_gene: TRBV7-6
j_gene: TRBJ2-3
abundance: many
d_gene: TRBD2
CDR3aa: CASSQLAGQSTDTQYF
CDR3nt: TGTGCCAGCAGCCAACTAGCGGGCCAAAGCACAGATACGCAGTATTTT

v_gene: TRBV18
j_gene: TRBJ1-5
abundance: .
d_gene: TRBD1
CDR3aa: CASSPQGQKVPGNQPQHF
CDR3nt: TGTGCCAGCTCACCACAGGGACAGAAAGTTCCGGGCAATCAGCCCCAGCATTTT

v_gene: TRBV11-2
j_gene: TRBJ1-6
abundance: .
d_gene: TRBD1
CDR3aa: CASSPLTGGGSPLHF
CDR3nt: TGTGCCAGCAGCCCCCTGACAGGGGGCGGTTCACCCCTCCACTTT

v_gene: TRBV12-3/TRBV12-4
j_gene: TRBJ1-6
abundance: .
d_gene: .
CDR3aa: CASRWTAFNSPLHF
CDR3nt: TGTGCCAGCAGGTGGACAGCATTTAATTCACCCCTCCACTTT

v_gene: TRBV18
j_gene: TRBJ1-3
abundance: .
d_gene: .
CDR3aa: CASSPEWTSGNTIYF
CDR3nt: TGTGCCAGCTCACCGGAGTGGACCTCTGGAAACACCATATATTTT

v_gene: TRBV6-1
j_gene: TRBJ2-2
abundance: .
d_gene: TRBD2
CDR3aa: CASSERPSGLTTGELFF
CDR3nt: TGTGCCAGCAGTGAACGGCCTAGCGGCCTTACCACCGGGGAGCTGTTTTTT

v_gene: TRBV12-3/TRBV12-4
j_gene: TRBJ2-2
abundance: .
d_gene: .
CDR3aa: CASSLEMWGTGELFF
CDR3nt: TGTGCCAGCAGTTTGGAGATGTGGGGCACCGGGGAGCTGTTTTTT

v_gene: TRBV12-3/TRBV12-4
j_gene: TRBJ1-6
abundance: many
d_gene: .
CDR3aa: CASSSRLGSGGSYNSPLHF
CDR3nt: TGTGCCAGCAGTTCCCGATTGGGGTCGGGGGGCTCCTATAATTCACCCCTCCACTTT

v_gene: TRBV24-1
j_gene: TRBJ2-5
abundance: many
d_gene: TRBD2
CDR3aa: CATSDPLAGGRLQETQYF
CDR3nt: TGTGCCACCAGTGACCCACTAGCGGGGGGGAGATTACAAGAGACCCAGTACTTC

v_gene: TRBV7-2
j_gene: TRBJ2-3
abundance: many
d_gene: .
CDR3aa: CASSPQGNTQYF
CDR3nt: TGTGCCAGCAGCCCTCAGGGAAATACGCAGTATTTT

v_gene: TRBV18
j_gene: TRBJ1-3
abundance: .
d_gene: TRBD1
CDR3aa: CASSPGTGRNTIYF
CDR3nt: TGTGCCAGCTCACCAGGGACAGGGAGAAACACCATATATTTT

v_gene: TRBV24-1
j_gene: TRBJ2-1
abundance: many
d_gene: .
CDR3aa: CATSDVYTLNEQFF
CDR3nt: TGTGCCACCAGTGATGTGTACACCCTCAATGAGCAGTTCTTC

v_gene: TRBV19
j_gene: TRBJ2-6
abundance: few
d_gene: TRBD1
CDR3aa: CASSIQGAGANVLTF
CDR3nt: TGTGCCAGTAGTATCCAGGGGGCTGGGGCCAACGTCCTGACTTTC

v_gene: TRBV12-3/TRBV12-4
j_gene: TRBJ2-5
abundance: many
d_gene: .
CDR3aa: CASSLQGGKETQYF
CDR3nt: TGTGCCAGCAGTTTACAGGGGGGGAAAGAGACCCAGTACTTC